Detailed here is one T cell receptor (beta chain). The CDR3 spans 13 residues. Deletions cut 4 bases from V and 5 bases from J, with 10 bases between. Germline CDR1 is SGHNT and CDR2 is YYREEE (reference sequence). The authors' processing: From reference gene primer amplification, estimates of nucleated cell counts were derived. Clones were read by immunoSEQ multiplex PCR, and TCRdb kept only the in-frame ones, dropping some. The V and J calls and clone size come from that table; D and trimming were worked out from the DNA. The sample consists of 350,000 to 400,000 clones, about nine tenths of them appearing once. This record comes from a study of blood T cell repertoires in COVID-19. Clinical histories supplied by participants themselves formed the basis of cohort assignment. Each exposed participant met a COVID-19 case in the 2 weeks preceding study entry.

The TCR was taken from a woman between 35 and 50 years old who had been exposed to COVID-19. Source material: PBMCs or T cells enriched from blood (not recorded which). The chain couples TRBV5-4 to TRBJ2-1, with a weak D call TRBD2 (5 bases). The CDR3 DNA follows: TGTGCCAGCAGCCCGGACGGGGACAATGAGCAGTTCTTC. Translation: CASSPDGDNEQFF.